These 27 T cell receptor beta chains were all obtained from the same sample, sequenced in a study of blood T cells in healthy people across ages (dated by TCRdb to between 2015 and 2016). The receptor library was made with 5' RACE. These reads were obtained on an Illumina HiSeq 2500. A second 7 to 11 cycle PCR used a sample-barcoded 5' primer and a J-beta primer mix. TCRdb reran the public reads through fastp at Q25 and MiXCR, keeping productive beta chains. Rows are unified per CDR3 protein, each entry keeping the most common DNA and genes. The sample contains some 710,000 distinct CDR3 sequences, about a fifth of them found a single time. Approximately 20% of the sample is held by the ten biggest clonotypes. Input material: blood. These TCRs come from a man between 65 and 85 years old in good health.

This clonotype has only a few counts. The CDR3 sequence is CASSLRRETDTQYF. In nucleotides, the CDR3 is TGTGCCAGCAGCTTGAGGAGAGAAACAGATACGCAGTATTTT. The rearrangement joins TRBV7-3 to TRBJ2-3; no definite D call. V was trimmed by 3 bases and J by 3 bases, leaving 10 bases between them. Germline CDR1 reads SGHTA; CDR2 reads FQGTGA. CDR3 length: 14 amino acids.

This clonotype came up a few times. One end of the junction does not line up with germline, which may come from a read error. The gene calls are TRBV5-6 and TRBJ2-7; D unresolved. Germline CDR1 SGHDT, CDR2 YYEEEE. The CDR3 consists of 11 residues. The CDR3, as DNA: TGTGCCAGCAGCTTGTCAGGAGACCTGTTCTTC. Residues: CASSLSGDLFF.

This clonotype was picked up a small number of times. This chain uses TRBV11-2 with TRBJ2-1; 12 bases align to TRBD2. Germline V CDR1 and CDR2: SGHAT, FQNNGV. The junction had 11 bases not matched to a gene; V was cut back by 5 bases and J by 9 bases. The CDR3 is 16 residues long. In DNA, the CDR3 is TGTGCCAGCAGCATACTTCCTAGCGGGGGGGTTGGTGAGCAGTTCTTC. It yields the protein CASSILPSGGVGEQFF.

The table lists this clonotype with a few counts. The V call is TRBV29-1, the J call TRBJ2-2; 8 bases are shared with TRBD2. Germline assignment: CDR1 SQVTM and CDR2 ANQGSEA. The CDR3 extends over 14 amino acids. The V and J ends lost 5 bases and 4 bases, in that order; junction bases with no gene match: 6. The CDR3 coding sequence is TGCAGCGTTAGCGGGGGCGGGGGCACCGGGGAGCTGTTTTTT. Its translation: CSVSGGGGTGELFF.

The genes are TRBV5-1 and TRBJ2-3; 7 nucleotides line up with TRBD2. The ends lost 3 bases at V and 1 base at J; junction bases unmatched: 8. Germline V lookup: CDR1 SGHRS, CDR2 YFSETQ. CDR3 size: 16 residues. CDR3 in amino acids: CASSSNSRGGTDTQYF. The CDR3 bases are TGCGCCAGCAGCTCCAATAGCCGGGGGGGCACAGATACGCAGTATTTT.

The V gene is TRBV7-8, the J gene TRBJ2-5; D not certain. This CDR3 has 14 amino acids. The germline gives CDR1 SGHVS, CDR2 FQNEAQ. V lost 6 bases, J lost 3 bases, and 14 bases lay in between. CDR3 loop: CASRRGWAEETQYF. The CDR3 bases are TGTGCCAGCAGACGAGGCTGGGCAGAAGAGACCCAGTACTTC.

This clonotype was detected many times. This chain links TRBV2 with TRBJ1-2; D is undetermined. Trimming left V 5 bases short and J 5 bases short, with 12 bases between. Germline V CDR1 and CDR2: SNHLY, FYNNEI. There are 13 residues in the CDR3. The CDR3 nucleotides are TGTGCCAGCAGTACCGGGAGCCCTTATGGCTACACCTTC. It is translated as CASSTGSPYGYTF.

The chain recombines TRBV20-1 with TRBJ2-5, with TRBD1 matching 7 bases. The J call may be incorrect, as the DNA end agrees better with TRBJ2-7. The CDR3 has 14 amino acids. CDR1 and CDR2 (germline): DFQATT, SNEGSKA (reference sequence). The CDR3 nucleotides read TGCAGTGCTAGCCACAGGGGTCCTGGCTACGAGCAGTACTTC. The encoded protein is CSASHRGPGYEQYF.

This clonotype was seen a few times. The J gene is TRBJ2-1, the V gene TRBV20-1; D possibly uses TRBD1 or TRBD2 (5 bases each). The germline V gene encodes CDR1 DFQATT and CDR2 SNEGSKA (reference sequence). The CDR3 runs to 12 residues. Deletions cut 5 bases from V and 6 bases from J, with 11 bases between. CDR3 DNA sequence: TGCAGTGCTGGGGGATCGTTCAATGAGCAGTTCTTC. Amino acids: CSAGGSFNEQFF.

This clonotype was counted only a few times. This rearrangement joins TRBV19 to TRBJ1-2, with TRBD1 matching 8 bases. The germline gives CDR1 LNHDA, CDR2 SQIVND (reference sequence). There are 12 residues in the CDR3. CDR3 DNA sequence: TGTTTCTTTAGACAGGGGAACTATGGCTACACCTTC. As protein: CFFRQGNYGYTF.

This clonotype was seen only a few times. The rearrangement links TRBV3-1 to TRBJ2-4, with D possibly called TRBD1 or TRBD2 (5 bases each). The germline V gene has CDR1 LGHDT and CDR2 YNNKEL (reference sequence). The CDR3 extends over 17 amino acids. V lost 0 bases, J lost 3 bases, and 15 bases lay in between. CDR3 coding DNA: TGTGCCAGCAGCCAAGAGGTTGGGGGATTAGGCAAAAACATTCAGTACTTC. Translated, it gives CASSQEVGGLGKNIQYF. Full variable domain (rest looked up from reference TRBV3-1 and TRBJ2-4): DTAVSQTPKYLVTQMGNDKSIKCEQNLGHDTMYWYKQDSKKFLKIMFSYNNKELIINETVPNRFSPKSPDKAHLNLHINSLELGDSAVYFCASSQEVGGLGKNIQYFGAGTRLSVL.

A single count supports this clonotype. V usage is TRBV28 and J usage is TRBJ2-1, with D perhaps TRBD2 (6 bases). Germline V lookup: CDR1 MDHEN, CDR2 SYDVKM. V lost 4 bases to trimming and J lost 4 bases, with 17 bases between them. The CDR3 extends over 16 amino acids. The CDR3 DNA sequence: TGTGCCAGCAGTTCGCCGACCATGCGGGGTTACAATGAGCAGTTCTTC. It translates to CASSSPTMRGYNEQFF.

The rearrangement joins TRBV9 to TRBJ2-2; D remains unclear. The CDR3 is 13 amino acids. CDR1 is SGDLS and CDR2 is YYNGEE in the germline V gene. Trimming removed 0 bases at V and 6 bases at J, with 6 bases between. CDR3 region: CASSVAASGELFF. The CDR3 DNA reads as TGTGCCAGCAGCGTAGCCGCTTCCGGGGAGCTGTTTTTT.

V is TRBV27 and J is TRBJ1-5, with a possible D match to TRBD1 (5 bases). With 4 bases removed from V and 5 bases from J, the gap between germline ends came to 15 bases. Germline lookup yields CDR1 MNHEY and CDR2 SMNVEV (reference sequence). The CDR3 covers 15 residues. CDR3 nucleotides: TGTGCCAGCAGTTCGAACGGGCAGGGTTATCAGCCCCAGCATTTT. Protein sequence: CASSSNGQGYQPQHF.

This clonotype appeared a few times. The rearrangement joins TRBV20-1 to TRBJ2-2, with 8 bases identical to TRBD2. The CDR3 covers 15 residues. Germline assignment: CDR1 DFQATT and CDR2 SNEGSKA (reference sequence). V dropped 0 bases and J dropped 5; count of bases not matched to a gene: 5. CDR3 protein: CSARDPGGGTGELFF. CDR3 nucleotides: TGCAGTGCTAGAGACCCGGGAGGGGGGACCGGGGAGCTGTTTTTT.

This clonotype was recorded at least ten times. V and J are TRBV2 and TRBJ1-1; tentatively, D is TRBD1 (5 bases). This CDR3 contains 14 residues. V dropped 5 bases and J dropped 0 bases, with 10 bases sitting between them. Germline CDR1 SNHLY, CDR2 FYNNEI. The CDR3 sequence: CASSPRTLNTEAFF. CDR3 DNA: TGTGCCAGCAGTCCTCGGACACTGAACACTGAAGCTTTCTTT.

The V call is TRBV7-9, the J call TRBJ1-1; tentatively, D is TRBD1 (6 bases). Per the germline V gene, CDR1 is SEHNR and CDR2 is FQNEAQ (reference sequence). The germline V and J ends were trimmed by 5 bases and 4 bases, with 17 bases remaining between them. This CDR3 is built from 15 residues. CDR3: CASSLPNRAGTEAFF. The CDR3 DNA reads as TGTGCCAGCAGCCTTCCAAACAGGGCAGGCACTGAAGCTTTCTTT.

This clonotype was observed a handful of times. The chain combines TRBV7-9 with TRBJ2-1; 8 positions agree with TRBD1. V dropped 1 base and J dropped 10; count of bases not matched to a gene: 9. Germline V gene sequence: CDR1 SEHNR, CDR2 FQNEAQ (reference sequence). CDR3 length: 15 residues. Here the CDR3 DNA reads TGTGCCAGCAGCTTAGTAGGGACAGGCGACGGCGAGCAGTTCTTC. Its translation: CASSLVGTGDGEQFF.

This clonotype appeared a few times. This chain connects TRBV20-1 to TRBJ2-1; 8 bases match TRBD1. TRBJ2-7 matches the DNA end more closely, so the J call is doubtful. The CDR3 sequence is 14 residues long. CDR1 and CDR2 (germline): DFQATT, SNEGSKA (reference sequence). CDR3 in DNA: TGCAGTGCCCCTCGGCAGGGGGCATCGGACGAGCAGTACTTC. Amino acids: CSAPRQGASDEQYF.

This rearrangement joins TRBV3-1 to TRBJ1-1; D is uncertain. Trimming took 4 bases from V and 1 from J, leaving 10 bases between them. This CDR3 has 14 amino acids. CDR1 is LGHDT and CDR2 is YNNKEL in the germline V gene (reference sequence). The CDR3 DNA reads TGTGCCAGCAGCCCCGGGTTTCAGAACACTGAAGCTTTCTTT. It encodes CASSPGFQNTEAFF.

The sample holds many counts of this clonotype. J is TRBJ1-4 and V is TRBV10-3; 7 bases match TRBD1. The CDR3 consists of 16 residues. Trimming at V came to 8 bases and at J to 0 bases, leaving 9 bases not matched to a gene. The germline V gene encodes CDR1 ENHRY and CDR2 SYGVKD. The DNA for the CDR3 is TGTGCCATCTTCGACAGGGCTACCCCAACTAATGAAAAACTGTTTTTT. This encodes CAIFDRATPTNEKLFF.

The rearrangement uses TRBV30 and TRBJ1-2; TRBD1 aligns across 8 bases. The V and J ends lost 5 bases and 3 bases, in that order; junction bases with no gene match: 5. Germline-derived CDR1 and CDR2 are GTSNPN and SVGIG (reference sequence). This CDR3 is built from 13 residues. Written as DNA, the CDR3 is TGTGCCTGGGCCCAGGACAGGGACTATGGCTACACCTTC. It yields the protein CAWAQDRDYGYTF.

J is TRBJ2-5 and V is TRBV15, with D uncertain. Matching the DNA end better, TRBJ2-7 makes the J call doubtful. This CDR3 has 13 residues. Germline lookup yields CDR1 LNHNV and CDR2 YYDKDF (reference sequence). CDR3 coding DNA: TGTGCCACCAGCAGAGCAGACACCTACGAGCAGTACGTC. Translation gives CATSRADTYEQYV.

This clonotype was seen at least ten times. This sequence joins TRBV5-1 and TRBJ2-7; D is ambiguous. Germline CDR1 and CDR2: SGHRS and YFSETQ. The CDR3 sequence is 13 residues long. Between the trimmed V and J ends, which lost 0 bases and 2 bases, there was a span of 6 bases. CDR3 sequence reads: CASSLGLTYEQYF. CDR3 nucleotide sequence: TGCGCCAGCAGCTTGGGACTGACCTACGAGCAGTACTTC.

The J gene is TRBJ2-4, the V gene TRBV6-6; 10 bases map to TRBD1. V gave up 5 bases and J gave up 6 bases; unmatched junction bases: 7. CDR1 and CDR2 (germline): MNHNY, SVGAGI (reference sequence). The CDR3 spans 15 residues. The CDR3 region is CASSPDGQGGNIQYF. The CDR3 DNA sequence: TGTGCCAGCAGTCCCGACGGACAGGGGGGAAACATTCAGTACTTC.

This clonotype was seen only a few times. The rearrangement uses TRBV5-1 and TRBJ1-1, with D maybe TRBD1 (5 bases). The V gene lost 3 bases and the J gene lost 3 bases, with 18 bases spanning the gap. This CDR3 has 16 amino acids. The germline gives CDR1 SGHRS, CDR2 YFSETQ. The CDR3 spells CASSSSGDLGDTEAFF. The DNA for the CDR3 is TGCGCCAGCAGCTCATCGGGGGATCTTGGAGACACTGAAGCTTTCTTT.

The chain recombines TRBV3-1 with TRBJ1-2; D gene ambiguous. Looked up from germline, CDR1 is LGHDT and CDR2 is YNNKEL (reference sequence). Between the trimmed V and J ends, which lost 1 base and 8 bases, there was a span of 17 bases. The CDR3 runs to 15 residues. This chain's CDR3 is CASSQVLTTAGGYTF. Here the CDR3 DNA reads TGTGCCAGCAGCCAAGTGCTAACTACCGCGGGAGGCTACACCTTC.